The 13 T cell receptor beta chains below come from one sample, sequenced in a study of CD8 T cells in ankylosing spondylitis. TCRdb passed the 5' RACE reads through MiXCR, listing each CDR3 protein once. The sample includes about 160,000 distinct CDR3 sequences, approximately 9% of them seen just once. The specimen was blood, either unsorted or a sorted T cell fraction (not recorded which). The receptor source for this set is a female donor with ankylosing spondylitis or in good health (not recorded which).

Worth noting for this clonotype: A junction boundary mismatches the germline segment, possibly from a read error. The chain recombines TRBV2 with TRBJ2-5; 15 bases agree with TRBD2. Germline values: CDR1 SNHLY, CDR2 FYNNEI. This CDR3 spans 14 amino acids. CDR3 in amino acids: CASREEGLAGGQYF. Written as DNA, the CDR3 is TGTGCCAGCAGGGAAGAGGGACTAGCGGGAGGCCAGTACTTC.

This clonotype was counted between two and nine times. The chain recombines TRBV12-3 or TRBV12-4 with TRBJ2-7, with 8 bases matching TRBD2. Trimming at V came to 4 bases and at J to 6 bases, leaving 8 bases not matched to a gene. CDR3 length equals 14 residues. The CDR3 spells CASSYPGGGSEQYF. CDR3 in DNA: TGTGCCAGCAGTTACCCCGGGGGGGGCTCCGAGCAGTACTTC.

The table lists this clonotype with a few counts. The CDR3 DNA reads as TGTGCCACCAGTGATTTTGACGGGGGGGATACGCAGTATTTT. It specifies CATSDFDGGDTQYF. The V call is TRBV24-1, the J call TRBJ2-3, with 7 nucleotides matching TRBD2. V gave up 1 base and J gave up 6 bases; unmatched junction bases: 3. The CDR3 is made up of 14 amino acids. Germline lookup yields CDR1 KGHDR and CDR2 SFDVKD.

The J gene is TRBJ2-7, the V gene TRBV10-2; D assignment may be TRBD1 or TRBD2 (5 bases each). Germline V gene data show CDR1 as WSHSY and CDR2 as SAAADI. Trimming took 6 bases from V and 2 from J, leaving 17 bases between them. The CDR3 runs to 15 residues. DNA of the CDR3: TGCGCCAGCAGCAAGAGAGGGACCGGGACCTACGAGCAGTACTTC. Amino acids: CASSKRGTGTYEQYF.

This clonotype was picked up many times. The chain combines TRBV6-2 or TRBV6-3 with TRBJ2-1, with D tentatively TRBD2 (5 bases). Per the germline V gene, CDR1 is MNHEY and CDR2 is SVGEGT. CDR3 size: 14 residues. V lost 6 bases and J lost 8, with 17 bases in between. The CDR3 spells CASSWTSPFDEQFF. CDR3 sequence (DNA): TGTGCCAGCAGCTGGACTTCGCCTTTCGATGAGCAGTTCTTC.

This rearrangement joins TRBV7-9 to TRBJ1-4; 11 bases agree with TRBD1. The V segment lost 8 bases and the J segment 6 bases; nucleotides outside the gene matches: 11. CDR3 size: 16 residues. CDR1 is SEHNR and CDR2 is FQNEAQ in the germline V gene (reference sequence). CDR3 in amino acids: CASENYMGQGDEKLFF. The CDR3 region has the DNA TGTGCCAGCGAAAACTATATGGGACAGGGGGATGAAAAACTGTTTTTT.

This clonotype has ten or more counts. This chain uses TRBV29-1 with TRBJ2-7, with 10 bases identical to TRBD2. Germline V lookup: CDR1 SQVTM, CDR2 ANQGSEA. The CDR3 extends over 15 amino acids. V gave up 5 bases and J gave up 5 bases; unmatched junction bases: 12. CDR3 amino acids: CSVRGWASGSNEQYF. In nucleotides, the CDR3 is TGCAGCGTTCGAGGGTGGGCTAGCGGGAGTAACGAGCAGTACTTC.

This clonotype was seen many times. This rearrangement joins TRBV29-1 to TRBJ2-7; either TRBD1 or TRBD2 may fit D (5 bases each). CDR1 is SQVTM and CDR2 is ANQGSEA in the germline V gene. Between the trimmed V and J ends, which lost 4 bases and 5 bases, there was a span of 18 bases. The length of the CDR3 is 14 residues. CDR3 DNA: TGCAGCGTTGGACCGAGGGGATCCGGGAACGAGCAGTACTTC. Amino acid sequence: CSVGPRGSGNEQYF.

This clonotype has just a few counts. This sequence joins TRBV6-5 and TRBJ2-1, with D maybe TRBD2 (6 bases). Trimming shortened V by 0 bases and J by 6 bases, and 12 bases separated the two germline ends. The CDR3 is 15 residues long. Looked up from germline, CDR1 is MNHEY and CDR2 is SVGAGI. CDR3 amino acids: CASSYSPGDSNEQFF. As DNA, the CDR3 is TGTGCCAGCAGTTACTCGCCCGGGGACTCCAATGAGCAGTTCTTC.

This sequence joins TRBV2 and TRBJ2-2, with 9 nucleotides matching TRBD2. Germline V gene lookup returns CDR1 SNHLY and CDR2 FYNNEI. J gave up 7 bases and V 8 bases, and 11 bases lay outside the gene matches. This CDR3 region has 15 residues. The CDR3 DNA is TGTGCCAGCGGACCGCCTAGCGGGATAGTCGGGGAGCTGTTTTTT. It specifies CASGPPSGIVGELFF.

The J gene is TRBJ2-2, the V gene TRBV9, with D tentatively TRBD2 (6 bases). CDR1 SGDLS and CDR2 YYNGEE come from the germline V gene. CDR3 length equals 15 residues. Between the trimmed V and J ends, which lost 3 bases and 7 bases, there was a span of 16 bases. The CDR3: CASSAFGTDIGELFF. As DNA, the CDR3 is TGTGCCAGCAGCGCCTTCGGGACTGACATCGGGGAGCTGTTTTTT. Supplemented by reference TRBV9 and TRBJ2-2, the full variable domain reads DSGVTQTPKHLITATGQRVTLRCSPRSGDLSVYWYQQSLDQGLQFLIQYYNGEERAKGNILERFSAQQFPDLHSELNLSSLELGDSALYFCASSAFGTDIGELFFGEGSRLTVL.

This clonotype has a handful of counts. This chain joins TRBV20-1 and TRBJ2-3; 9 bases match TRBD1. The CDR3 consists of 14 residues. The germline gives CDR1 DFQATT, CDR2 SNEGSKA (reference sequence). V shed 6 bases, J shed 4 bases, and the junction held 8 bases outside the gene matches. The CDR3 DNA reads TGCAGTGCGCGGGACAGGGAGGTTCCAGATACGCAGTATTTT. This translates into CSARDREVPDTQYF.

This chain links TRBV20-1 with TRBJ2-1; TRBD1 matches at 7 bases. Per germline, CDR1 DFQATT and CDR2 SNEGSKA (reference sequence). The V and J ends lost 3 bases and 0 bases, in that order; junction bases with no gene match: 5. This CDR3 has 15 amino acids. The CDR3 reads CSASFDRASYNEQFF. The CDR3 DNA is TGCAGTGCTAGTTTCGACAGGGCCTCCTACAATGAGCAGTTCTTC.